This TCR beta chain came from a study of monozygotic twins with inflammatory bowel disease. Overall study results and limits: IBD patients had lower TCRbeta diversity (inverse Simpson) than healthy co-twins.

Germline V gene sequence: CDR1 SGHRS, CDR2 YFSETQ. This CDR3 region has 13 residues. As regards this clonotype: Its matching antigen is unknown.

TCRdb reprocessed the 5' RACE reads, keeping one entry per CDR3 protein, no DNA. This sample contains 330,000 or so distinct CDR3 sequences. V is TRBV5-1 and J is TRBJ2-1. The receptor comes from a human donor with ulcerative colitis or Crohn's disease, or a healthy co-twin of an affected twin (not recorded which). The specimen sequenced was blood. CDR3 in amino acids: CASSLGGENEQFF.